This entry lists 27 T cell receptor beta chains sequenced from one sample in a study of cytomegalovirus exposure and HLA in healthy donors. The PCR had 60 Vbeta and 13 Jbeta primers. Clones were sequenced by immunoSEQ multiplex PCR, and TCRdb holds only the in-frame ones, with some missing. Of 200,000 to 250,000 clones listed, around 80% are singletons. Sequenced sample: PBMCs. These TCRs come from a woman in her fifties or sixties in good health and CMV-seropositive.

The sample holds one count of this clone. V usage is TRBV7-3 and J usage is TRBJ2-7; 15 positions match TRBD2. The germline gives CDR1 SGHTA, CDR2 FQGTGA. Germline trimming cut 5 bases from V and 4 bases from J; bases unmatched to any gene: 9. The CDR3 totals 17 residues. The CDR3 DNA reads TGTGCCAGCAGCCCCTGGGTGGGGACTAGCGGGAGGTACGAGCAGTACTTC. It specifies CASSPWVGTSGRYEQYF.

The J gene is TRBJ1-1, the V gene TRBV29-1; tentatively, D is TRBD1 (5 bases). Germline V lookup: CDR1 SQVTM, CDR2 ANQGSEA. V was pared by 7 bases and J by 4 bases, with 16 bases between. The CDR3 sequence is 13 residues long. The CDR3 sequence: CSGGGASGTEAFF. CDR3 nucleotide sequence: TGCAGCGGGGGTGGGGCCTCTGGCACTGAAGCTTTCTTT.

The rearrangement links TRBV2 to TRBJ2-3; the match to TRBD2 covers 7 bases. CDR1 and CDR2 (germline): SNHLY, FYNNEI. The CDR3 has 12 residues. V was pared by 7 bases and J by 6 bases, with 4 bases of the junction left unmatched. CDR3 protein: CASMLAGDTQYF. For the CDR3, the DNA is TGTGCCAGCATGTTAGCGGGCGATACGCAGTATTTT.

The CDR3 DNA reads as TGTGCCAGCAGCGTCGCAGGGGGCGCGAGCTCTGGAAACACCATATATTTT. Translating gives CASSVAGGASSGNTIYF. The V gene is TRBV7-3, the J gene TRBJ1-3; 8 positions agree with TRBD1. Germline CDR1 is SGHTA and CDR2 is FQGTGA. V lost 5 bases, J lost 0 bases, and 9 bases stayed unmatched. The CDR3 length is 17 residues. The full variable domain, rest sourced from reference TRBV7-3 and TRBJ1-3, is GAGVSQTPSNKVTEKGKYVELRCDPISGHTALYWYRQSLGQGPEFLIYFQGTGAADDSGLPNDRFFAVRPEGSVSTLKIQRTERGDSAVYLCASSVAGGASSGNTIYFGEGSWLTVV.

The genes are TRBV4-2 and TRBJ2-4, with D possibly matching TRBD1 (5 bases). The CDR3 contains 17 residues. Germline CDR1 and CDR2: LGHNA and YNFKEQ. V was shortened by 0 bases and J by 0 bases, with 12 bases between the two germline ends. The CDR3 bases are TGTGCCAGCAGCCAAGATGCGACAGCCCTAGCCAAAAACATTCAGTACTTC. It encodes CASSQDATALAKNIQYF.

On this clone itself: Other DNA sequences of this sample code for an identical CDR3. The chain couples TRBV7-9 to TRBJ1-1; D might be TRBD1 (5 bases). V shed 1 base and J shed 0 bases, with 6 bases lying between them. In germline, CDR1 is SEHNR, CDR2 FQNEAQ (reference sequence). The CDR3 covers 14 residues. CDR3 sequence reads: CASSLGQMNTEAFF. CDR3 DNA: TGTGCCAGCAGCTTAGGACAGATGAACACTGAAGCTTTCTTT.

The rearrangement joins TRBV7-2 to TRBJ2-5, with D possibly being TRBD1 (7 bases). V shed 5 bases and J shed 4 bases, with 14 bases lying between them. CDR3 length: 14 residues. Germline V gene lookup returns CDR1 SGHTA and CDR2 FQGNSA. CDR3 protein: CASSPFQGGETQYF. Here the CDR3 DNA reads TGTGCCAGCAGCCCTTTTCAGGGGGGAGAGACCCAGTACTTC.

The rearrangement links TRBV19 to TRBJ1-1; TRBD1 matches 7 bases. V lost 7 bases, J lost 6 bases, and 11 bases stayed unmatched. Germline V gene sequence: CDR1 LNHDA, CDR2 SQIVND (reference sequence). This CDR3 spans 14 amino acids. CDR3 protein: CASTRDSRGAEAFF. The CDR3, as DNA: TGTGCCAGTACCCGGGACAGTCGAGGGGCTGAAGCTTTCTTT.

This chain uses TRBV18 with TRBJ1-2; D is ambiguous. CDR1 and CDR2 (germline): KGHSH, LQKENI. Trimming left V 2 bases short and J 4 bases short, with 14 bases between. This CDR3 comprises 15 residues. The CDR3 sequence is CASSPRQALTYGYTF. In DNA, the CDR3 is TGTGCCAGCTCACCAAGGCAGGCCTTGACCTATGGCTACACCTTC.

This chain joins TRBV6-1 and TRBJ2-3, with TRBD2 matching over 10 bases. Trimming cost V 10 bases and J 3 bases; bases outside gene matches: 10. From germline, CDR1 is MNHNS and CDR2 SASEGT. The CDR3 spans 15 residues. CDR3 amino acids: CAILVAGGRTDTQYF. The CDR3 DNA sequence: TGTGCCATCCTCGTAGCGGGAGGTCGTACAGATACGCAGTATTTT.

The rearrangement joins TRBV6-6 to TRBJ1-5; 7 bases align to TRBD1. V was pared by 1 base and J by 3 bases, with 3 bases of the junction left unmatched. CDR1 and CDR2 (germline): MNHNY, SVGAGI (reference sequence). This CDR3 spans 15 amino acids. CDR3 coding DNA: TGTGCCAGCAGTTACTACGGGACAGACAATCAGCCCCAGCATTTT. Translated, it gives CASSYYGTDNQPQHF.

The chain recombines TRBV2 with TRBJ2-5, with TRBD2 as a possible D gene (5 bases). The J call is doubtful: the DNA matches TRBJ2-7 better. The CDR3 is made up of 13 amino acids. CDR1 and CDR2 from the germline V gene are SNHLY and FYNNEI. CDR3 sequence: CASRERRPYEQYF. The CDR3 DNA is TGTGCCAGCAGAGAAAGGAGGCCCTACGAGCAGTACTTC.

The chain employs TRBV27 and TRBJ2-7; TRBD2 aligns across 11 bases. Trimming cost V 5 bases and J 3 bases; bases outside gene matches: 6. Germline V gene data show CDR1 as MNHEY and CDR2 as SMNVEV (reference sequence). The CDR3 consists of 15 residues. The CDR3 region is CASSLAGGRRYEQYF. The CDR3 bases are TGTGCCAGCAGTCTAGCGGGAGGAAGACGCTACGAGCAGTACTTC.

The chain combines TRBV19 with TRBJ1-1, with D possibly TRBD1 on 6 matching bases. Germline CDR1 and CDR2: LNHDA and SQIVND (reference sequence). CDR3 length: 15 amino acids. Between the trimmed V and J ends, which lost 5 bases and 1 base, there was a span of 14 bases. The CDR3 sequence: CASSHPQGRNTEAFF. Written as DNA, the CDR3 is TGTGCCAGTAGTCACCCCCAGGGGAGGAACACTGAAGCTTTCTTT.

CDR3 amino acids: CASSPQRGTEAFF. CDR3 sequence (DNA): TGTGCCAGCAGTCCCCAAAGGGGCACTGAAGCTTTCTTT. V gene TRBV27 combines with J gene TRBJ1-1, with D possibly matching TRBD1 (5 bases). CDR3 length: 13 amino acids. The germline gives CDR1 MNHEY, CDR2 SMNVEV (reference sequence). V lost 5 bases, J lost 4 bases, and 11 bases lay in between.

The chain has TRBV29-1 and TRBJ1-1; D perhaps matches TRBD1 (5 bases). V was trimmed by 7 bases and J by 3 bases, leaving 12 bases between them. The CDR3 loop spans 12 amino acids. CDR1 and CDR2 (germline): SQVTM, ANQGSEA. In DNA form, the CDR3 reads TGCAGCGAGAAACCCAGGGACACTGAAGCTTTCTTT. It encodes CSEKPRDTEAFF.

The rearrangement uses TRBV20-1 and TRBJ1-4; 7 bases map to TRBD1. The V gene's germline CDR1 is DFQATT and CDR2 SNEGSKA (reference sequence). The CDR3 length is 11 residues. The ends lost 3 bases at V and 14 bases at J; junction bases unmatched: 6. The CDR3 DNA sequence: TGCAGTGCTAGGGGAGAGGACAGGCTGTTTTTT. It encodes CSARGEDRLFF.

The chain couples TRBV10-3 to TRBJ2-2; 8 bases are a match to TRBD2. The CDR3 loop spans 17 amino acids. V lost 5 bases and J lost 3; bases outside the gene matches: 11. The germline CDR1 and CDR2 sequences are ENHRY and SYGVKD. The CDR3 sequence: CAISPKLLAVDTGELFF. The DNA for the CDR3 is TGTGCCATCAGTCCTAAATTACTAGCGGTGGACACCGGGGAGCTGTTTTTT.

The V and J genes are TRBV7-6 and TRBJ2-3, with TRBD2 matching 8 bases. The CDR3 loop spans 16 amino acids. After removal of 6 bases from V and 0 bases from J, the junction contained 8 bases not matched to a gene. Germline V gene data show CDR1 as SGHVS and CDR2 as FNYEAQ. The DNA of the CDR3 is TGTGCCAGCAGGCGACTAGCGAGCCATAGCACAGATACGCAGTATTTT. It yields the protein CASRRLASHSTDTQYF. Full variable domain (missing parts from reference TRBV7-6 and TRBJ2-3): GAGVSQSPRYKVTKRGQDVALRCDPISGHVSLYWYRQALGQGPEFLTYFNYEAQQDKSGLPNDRFSAERPEGSISTLTIQRTEQRDSAMYRCASRRLASHSTDTQYFGPGTRLTVL.

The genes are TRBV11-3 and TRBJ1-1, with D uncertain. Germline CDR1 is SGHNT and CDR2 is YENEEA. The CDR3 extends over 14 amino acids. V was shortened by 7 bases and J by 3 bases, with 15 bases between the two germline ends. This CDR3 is CASTPGVRDTEAFF. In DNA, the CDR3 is TGTGCCAGCACCCCCGGGGTGAGGGACACTGAAGCTTTCTTT.

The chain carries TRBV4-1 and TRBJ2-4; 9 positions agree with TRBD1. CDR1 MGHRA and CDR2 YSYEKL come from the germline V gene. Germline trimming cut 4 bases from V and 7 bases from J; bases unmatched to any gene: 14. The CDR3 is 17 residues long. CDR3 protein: CASSPHPGQGIWNIQYF. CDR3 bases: TGCGCCAGCAGCCCACACCCCGGACAGGGGATTTGGAACATTCAGTACTTC.

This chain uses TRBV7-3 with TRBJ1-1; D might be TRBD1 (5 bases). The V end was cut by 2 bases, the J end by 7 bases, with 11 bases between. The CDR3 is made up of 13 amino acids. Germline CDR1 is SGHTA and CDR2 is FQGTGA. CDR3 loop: CASSLWTINEAFF. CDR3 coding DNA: TGTGCCAGCAGCTTATGGACAATCAATGAAGCTTTCTTT.

CDR3 in DNA: TGCGCCAGCGAAGACGGAGGCTCCTACAATGAGCAGTTCTTC. It is translated as CASEDGGSYNEQFF. This chain connects TRBV5-1 to TRBJ2-1; D may be TRBD2 (5 bases). Germline CDR1 and CDR2: SGHRS and YFSETQ. The germline V and J ends were trimmed by 7 bases and 0 bases, with 11 bases remaining between them. The CDR3 is made up of 14 amino acids.

DNA of the CDR3: TGTGCCAGCAGCCTCTCACTAGCGGGAGGGCCTGATACGCAGTATTTT. This sequence encodes CASSLSLAGGPDTQYF. V is TRBV5-4 and J is TRBJ2-3; TRBD2 matches 13 bases. Germline V gene sequence: CDR1 SGHNT, CDR2 YYREEE (reference sequence). This CDR3 is 16 amino acids long. V shed 4 bases and J 6 bases; nucleotides not matched to a gene: 8.

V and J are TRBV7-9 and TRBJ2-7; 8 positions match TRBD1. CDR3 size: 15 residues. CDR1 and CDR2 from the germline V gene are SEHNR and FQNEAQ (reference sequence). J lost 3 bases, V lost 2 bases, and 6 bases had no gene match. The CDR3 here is CASSLSGQGGYEQYF. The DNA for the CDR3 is TGTGCCAGCAGCTTATCCGGACAGGGCGGCTACGAGCAGTACTTC.

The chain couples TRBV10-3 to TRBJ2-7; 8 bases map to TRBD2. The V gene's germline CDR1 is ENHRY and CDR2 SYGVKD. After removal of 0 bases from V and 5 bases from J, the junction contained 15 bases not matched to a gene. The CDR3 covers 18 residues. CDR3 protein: CAISESVAGNPNSDEQYF. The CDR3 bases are TGTGCCATCAGTGAGTCAGTAGCGGGAAACCCAAATAGCGACGAGCAGTACTTC.

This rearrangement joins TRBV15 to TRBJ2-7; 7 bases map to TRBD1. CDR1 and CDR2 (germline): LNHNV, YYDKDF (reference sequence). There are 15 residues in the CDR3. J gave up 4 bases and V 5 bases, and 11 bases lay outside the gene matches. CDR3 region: CATSAPGQTVYEQYF. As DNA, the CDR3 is TGTGCCACCAGCGCCCCGGGACAGACCGTGTACGAGCAGTACTTC.